This TCR beta chain was captured in a study of blood T cells in healthy people across ages. Every donor provided ten milliliters of peripheral blood. Findings and caveats of the study: It was not possible, with unsorted PBMCs, to conclusively compare naive and antigen-experienced cells. Possibly, changes in expanded clonotypes were confounded because donor CMV status was unknown. Strong correlation existed between TCR beta diversity and naive T cell percentage.

Germline CDR1 reads KGHSH; CDR2 reads LQKENI. This CDR3 comprises 13 residues. A word on this clonotype: Its specificity is unknown.

PCR was performed a second time for about 7 to 11 cycles using a sample-barcoded 5' primer and a J-beta primer mix. TCRdb independently ran MiXCR on the 5' RACE reads; one entry per CDR3 protein. There are 780,000 or so distinct CDR3 sequences in the sample; less than 70% occur only once, and approximately 41% lies in the top ten. Specimen: blood. This clonotype was sampled from a man older than 75 in good health. The chain uses TRBV18 and TRBJ2-5; D is unresolved. TRBJ2-7 explains the end of the DNA better; the J call may be wrong. For the CDR3, the DNA is TGTGCCAGCTCAGTATCGGACGGGTACGAGCAGTACTTC. Translation: CASSVSDGYEQYF.